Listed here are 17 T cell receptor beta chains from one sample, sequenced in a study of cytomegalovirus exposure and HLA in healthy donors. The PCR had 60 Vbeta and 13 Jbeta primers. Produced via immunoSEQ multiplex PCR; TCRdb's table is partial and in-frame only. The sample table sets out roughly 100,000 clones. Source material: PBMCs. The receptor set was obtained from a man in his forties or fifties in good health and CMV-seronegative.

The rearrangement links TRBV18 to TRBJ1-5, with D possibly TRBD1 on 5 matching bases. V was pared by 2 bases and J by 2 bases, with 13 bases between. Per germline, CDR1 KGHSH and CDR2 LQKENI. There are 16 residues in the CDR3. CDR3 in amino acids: CASSPRGSSGNQPQHF. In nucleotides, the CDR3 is TGTGCCAGCTCACCAAGGGGCAGTTCCGGCAATCAGCCCCAGCATTTT. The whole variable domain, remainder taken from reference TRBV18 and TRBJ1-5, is NAGVMQNPRHLVRRRGQEARLRCSPMKGHSHVYWYRQLPEEGLKFMVYLQKENIIDESGMPKERFSAEFPKEGPSILRIQQVVRGDSAAYFCASSPRGSSGNQPQHFGDGTRLSIL.

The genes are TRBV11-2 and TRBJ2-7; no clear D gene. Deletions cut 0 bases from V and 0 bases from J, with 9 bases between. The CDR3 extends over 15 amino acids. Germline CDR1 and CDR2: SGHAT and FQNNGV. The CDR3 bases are TGTGCCAGCAGCTTAGACGTACTAAGCTCCTACGAGCAGTACTTC. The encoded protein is CASSLDVLSSYEQYF.

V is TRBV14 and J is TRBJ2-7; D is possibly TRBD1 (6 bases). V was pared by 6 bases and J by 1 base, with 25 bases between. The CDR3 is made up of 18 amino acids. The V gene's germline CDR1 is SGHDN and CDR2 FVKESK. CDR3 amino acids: CASRNGTPTPGASYEQYF. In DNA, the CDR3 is TGTGCCAGCAGAAATGGGACACCTACCCCAGGGGCTTCCTACGAGCAGTACTTC.

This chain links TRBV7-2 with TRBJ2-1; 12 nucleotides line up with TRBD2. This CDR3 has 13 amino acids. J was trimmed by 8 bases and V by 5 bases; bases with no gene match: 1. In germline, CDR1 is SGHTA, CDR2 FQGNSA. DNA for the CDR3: TGTGCCAGCAGCGCTAGCGGGAGGGATGAGCAGTTCTTC. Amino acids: CASSASGRDEQFF.

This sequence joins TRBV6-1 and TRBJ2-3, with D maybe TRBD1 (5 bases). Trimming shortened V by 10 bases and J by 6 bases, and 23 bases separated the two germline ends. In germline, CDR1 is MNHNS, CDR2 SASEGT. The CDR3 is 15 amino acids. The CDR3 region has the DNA TGTGCCACCGTAATTAGCACCAGGGCTTCGGATACGCAGTATTTT. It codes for CATVISTRASDTQYF.

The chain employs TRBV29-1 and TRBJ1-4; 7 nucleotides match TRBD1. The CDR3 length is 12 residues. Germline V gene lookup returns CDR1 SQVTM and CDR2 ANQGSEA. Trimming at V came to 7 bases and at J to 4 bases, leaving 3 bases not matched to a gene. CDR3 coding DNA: TGCAGCGCACGGGACAGTAATGAAAAACTGTTTTTT. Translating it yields CSARDSNEKLFF.

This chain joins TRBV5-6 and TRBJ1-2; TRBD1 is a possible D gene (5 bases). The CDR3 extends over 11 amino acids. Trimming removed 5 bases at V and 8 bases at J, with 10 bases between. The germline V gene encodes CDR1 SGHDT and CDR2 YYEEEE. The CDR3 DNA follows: TGTGCCAGCAGTACACCAGGGGGCTACACCTTC. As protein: CASSTPGGYTF.

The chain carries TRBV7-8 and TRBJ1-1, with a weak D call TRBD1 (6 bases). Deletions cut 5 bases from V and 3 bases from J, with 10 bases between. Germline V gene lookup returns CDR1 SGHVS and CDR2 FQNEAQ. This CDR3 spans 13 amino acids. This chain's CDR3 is CASSLGGDTEAFF. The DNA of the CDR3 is TGTGCCAGCAGCCTAGGGGGGGACACTGAAGCTTTCTTT. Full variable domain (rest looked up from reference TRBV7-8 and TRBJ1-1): GAGVSQSPRYKVAKRGQDVALRCDPISGHVSLFWYQQALGQGPEFLTYFQNEAQLDKSGLPSDRFFAERPEGSVSTLKIQRTQQEDSAVYLCASSLGGDTEAFFGQGTRLTVV.

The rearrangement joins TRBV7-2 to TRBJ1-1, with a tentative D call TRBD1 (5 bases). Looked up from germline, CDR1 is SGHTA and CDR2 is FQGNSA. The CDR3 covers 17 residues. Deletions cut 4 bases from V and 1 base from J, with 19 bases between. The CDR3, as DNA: TGTGCCAGCAGCTGGGGCAGCATCGTTCGGCGGAACACTGAAGCTTTCTTT. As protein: CASSWGSIVRRNTEAFF.

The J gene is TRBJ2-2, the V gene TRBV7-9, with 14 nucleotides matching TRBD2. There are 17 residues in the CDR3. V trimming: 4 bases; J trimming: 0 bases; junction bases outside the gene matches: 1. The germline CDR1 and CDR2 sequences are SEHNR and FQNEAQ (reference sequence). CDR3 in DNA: TGTGCCAGCAGCTGGGGACTAGCGGGAGCGAACACCGGGGAGCTGTTTTTT. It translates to CASSWGLAGANTGELFF. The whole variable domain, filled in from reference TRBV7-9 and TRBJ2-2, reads DTGVSQNPRHKITKRGQNVTFRCDPISEHNRLYWYRQTLGQGPEFLTYFQNEAQLEKSRLLSDRFSAERPKGSFSTLEIQRTEQGDSAMYLCASSWGLAGANTGELFFGEGSRLTVL.

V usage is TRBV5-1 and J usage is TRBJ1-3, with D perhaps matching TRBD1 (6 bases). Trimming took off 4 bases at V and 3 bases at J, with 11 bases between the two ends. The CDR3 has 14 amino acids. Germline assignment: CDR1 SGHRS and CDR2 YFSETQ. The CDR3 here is CASSETGRGNTIYF. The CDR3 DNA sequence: TGCGCCAGCAGCGAGACAGGTCGTGGAAACACCATATATTTT.

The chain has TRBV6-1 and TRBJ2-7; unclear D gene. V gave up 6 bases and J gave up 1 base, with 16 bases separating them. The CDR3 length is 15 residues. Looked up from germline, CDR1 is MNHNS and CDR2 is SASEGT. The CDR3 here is CASRVSDSSSYEQYF. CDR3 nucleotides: TGTGCCAGCAGGGTTTCAGACTCTTCTTCCTACGAGCAGTACTTC.

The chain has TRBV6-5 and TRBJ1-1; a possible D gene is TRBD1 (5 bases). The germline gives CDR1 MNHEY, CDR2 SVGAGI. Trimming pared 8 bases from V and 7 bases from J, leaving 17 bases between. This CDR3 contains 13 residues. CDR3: CASARISGLEAFF. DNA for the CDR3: TGTGCCAGCGCCCGTATATCAGGGCTTGAAGCTTTCTTT.

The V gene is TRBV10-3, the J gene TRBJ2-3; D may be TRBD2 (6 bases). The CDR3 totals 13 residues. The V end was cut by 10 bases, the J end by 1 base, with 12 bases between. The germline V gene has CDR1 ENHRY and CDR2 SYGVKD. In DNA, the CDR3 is TGTGCCAACCGGCCGGGGGGCACAGATACGCAGTATTTT. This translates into CANRPGGTDTQYF.

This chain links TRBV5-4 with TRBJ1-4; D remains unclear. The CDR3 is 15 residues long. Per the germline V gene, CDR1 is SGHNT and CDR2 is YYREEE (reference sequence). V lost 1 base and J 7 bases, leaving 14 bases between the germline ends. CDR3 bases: TGTGCCAGCAGCTTGCCAGGAGAGGGTGGTGAAAAACTGTTTTTT. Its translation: CASSLPGEGGEKLFF.

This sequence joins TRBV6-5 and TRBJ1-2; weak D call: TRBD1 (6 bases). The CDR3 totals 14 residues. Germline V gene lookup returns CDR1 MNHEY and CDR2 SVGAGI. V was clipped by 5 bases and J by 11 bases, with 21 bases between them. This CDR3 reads CASSTLQGATIYTF. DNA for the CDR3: TGTGCCAGCAGTACATTACAGGGTGCTACGATATACACCTTC.

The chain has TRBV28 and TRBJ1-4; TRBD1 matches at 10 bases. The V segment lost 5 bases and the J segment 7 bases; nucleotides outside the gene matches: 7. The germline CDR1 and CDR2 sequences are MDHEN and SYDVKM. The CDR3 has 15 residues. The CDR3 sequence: CASSPGTGEVEKLFF. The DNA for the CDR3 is TGTGCCAGCAGTCCGGGGACAGGGGAGGTTGAAAAACTGTTTTTT. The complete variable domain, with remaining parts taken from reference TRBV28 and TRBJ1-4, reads DVKVTQSSRYLVKRTGEKVFLECVQDMDHENMFWYRQDPGLGLRLIYFSYDVKMKEKGDIPEGYSVSREKKERFSLILESASTNQTSMYLCASSPGTGEVEKLFFGSGTQLSVL.